The 21 T cell receptor beta chains below were found in one sample sequenced in a study of blood T cells in healthy people across ages. The second PCR ran about 6 to 12 cycles with a sample-barcoded 5' primer and J-beta primers. MiXCR, run by TCRdb on the 5' RACE reads, gives a single entry per CDR3 protein. The table includes about 400,000 distinct CDR3 sequences, 45% to 65% detected once. The sample consisted of blood. The receptor set was obtained from a man aged 55 to 70 in good health.

This chain uses TRBV7-6 with TRBJ2-1; no clear D gene. Germline values: CDR1 SGHVS, CDR2 FNYEAQ. Trimming removed 1 base from V and 13 bases from J, with 8 bases in between. The CDR3 is made up of 11 amino acids. Here the CDR3 DNA reads TGTGCCAGCAGCTTAGAAGGATCACAGTTCTTC. It translates to CASSLEGSQFF.

Only one count was recorded for this clonotype. The genes are TRBV7-9 and TRBJ1-2, with 7 positions matching TRBD1. Germline CDR1 is SEHNR and CDR2 is FQNEAQ (reference sequence). With V trimmed by 6 bases and J by 8 bases, 9 bases remained unmatched. The CDR3 extends over 13 amino acids. CDR3 region: CASRLDRSGGYTF. The DNA of the CDR3 is TGTGCCAGCAGATTGGACAGGTCGGGGGGCTACACCTTC.

The J gene is TRBJ2-1, the V gene TRBV29-1; no clear D gene. The CDR3 has 12 residues. Germline CDR1 is SQVTM and CDR2 is ANQGSEA. V shed 4 bases and J shed 9 bases, with 13 bases lying between them. The CDR3 region is CSVVVVDGEQFF. CDR3 coding DNA: TGCAGCGTTGTGGTGGTCGATGGTGAGCAGTTCTTC.

This clonotype was seen more than once but under ten times. The chain is built from TRBV6-2 or TRBV6-3 and TRBJ2-7; possible D gene TRBD1, 6 bases. In germline, CDR1 is MNHEY, CDR2 SVGEGT. This CDR3 has 14 residues. Trimming removed 10 bases from V and 6 bases from J, with 22 bases in between. The chain's CDR3 is CATKGDRPGGEQYF. CDR3 nucleotides: TGTGCCACCAAGGGAGACAGGCCTGGAGGCGAGCAGTACTTC.

Details on this clonotype: The junction departs from germline at one end; a sequencing error may be responsible. This chain uses TRBV4-1 with TRBJ2-3; D is possibly TRBD1 (7 bases). There are 15 residues in the CDR3. Per the germline V gene, CDR1 is MGHRA and CDR2 is YSYEKL. CDR3 nucleotides: TGCGCCAGCACCCTCGGAGGGTCCGGGACAGATATGCAGTATTTT. Its protein product is CASTLGGSGTDMQYF.

The chain links TRBV12-3 or TRBV12-4 to TRBJ2-3; D is unresolved. V gave up 6 bases and J gave up 4 bases, with 14 bases separating them. CDR3 length: 14 residues. The CDR3 spells CASRQSVGADTQYF. CDR3 bases: TGTGCCAGCAGGCAGAGTGTTGGTGCAGATACGCAGTATTTT.

The chain carries TRBV12-3 or TRBV12-4 and TRBJ2-3; 12 nucleotides line up with TRBD2. The CDR3 extends over 16 amino acids. V gave up 1 base and J gave up 5 bases; unmatched junction bases: 4. Here the CDR3 reads CASSLGLAGAVDTQYF. As DNA, the CDR3 is TGTGCCAGCAGTTTAGGACTAGCGGGAGCGGTAGATACGCAGTATTTT.

Concerning this clonotype itself: A read error may be the cause here, since a much bigger clone is one base away. V and J are TRBV6-5 and TRBJ2-3; 7 bases match TRBD1. The germline V gene has CDR1 MNHEY and CDR2 SVGAGI. The CDR3 covers 15 residues. In DNA, the CDR3 is TGTGCCTGCAGTTACTCGGGACAGTACACAGATACGCAGTATTTT. This translates into CACSYSGQYTDTQYF.

The chain joins TRBV6-5 to TRBJ2-3; no firm D call. The CDR3 length is 14 residues. Trimming shortened V by 5 bases and J by 3 bases, and 12 bases separated the two germline ends. Germline loops: CDR1 MNHEY, CDR2 SVGAGI. CDR3 coding DNA: TGTGCCAGCAGTACTGGAAGTCCTACAGATACGCAGTATTTT. As protein: CASSTGSPTDTQYF.

This clonotype was observed many times. Just one base apart from a much larger clone, this may be a read error. V usage is TRBV9 and J usage is TRBJ2-1; TRBD2 might be the D (6 bases). The J call is in doubt because the DNA end fits TRBJ2-7 better. In germline, CDR1 is SGDLS, CDR2 YYNGEE. The CDR3 covers 15 residues. CDR3 in DNA: TGTGCCAGCAGCGTAGATAGCGGAACCTACAATGAGCAGTACTTC. Translating it yields CASSVDSGTYNEQYF.

The genes are TRBV7-2 and TRBJ1-2, with TRBD1 as a possible D gene (6 bases). The CDR3 loop spans 13 amino acids. V lost 5 bases and J lost 6, with 13 bases in between. Germline V lookup: CDR1 SGHTA, CDR2 FQGNSA. The CDR3: CASSQTGIHGYTF. CDR3 bases: TGTGCCAGCAGCCAAACAGGGATCCATGGCTACACCTTC.

This clonotype was observed a handful of times. V usage is TRBV7-2 and J usage is TRBJ2-3, with D tentatively TRBD2 (5 bases). Germline CDR1 and CDR2: SGHTA and FQGNSA. Trimming stripped 5 bases from V and 2 bases from J, with 11 bases between. CDR3 length: 14 residues. CDR3 coding DNA: TGTGCCAGCAGCCGCAGCGGATACACAGATACGCAGTATTTT. It yields the protein CASSRSGYTDTQYF.

The table lists this clonotype with a few counts. This rearrangement joins TRBV12-3 or TRBV12-4 to TRBJ2-4; D not resolved. The V end was cut by 3 bases, the J end by 13 bases, with 13 bases between. The CDR3 is 12 amino acids. CDR3 DNA: TGTGCCAGCAGTTTTGTTATTTCGGAGCAGTACTTC. Protein sequence: CASSFVISEQYF.

This clonotype was counted between two and nine times. This chain connects TRBV5-1 to TRBJ2-5; D is undetermined. The V gene's germline CDR1 is SGHRS and CDR2 YFSETQ. The V end lost 3 bases, the J end lost 5 bases, and 8 bases lay between the germline ends. The CDR3 runs to 12 residues. CDR3 residues: CASSSGSETQYF. Here the CDR3 DNA reads TGCGCCAGCAGCTCTGGTAGCGAGACCCAGTACTTC.

The rearrangement joins TRBV10-3 to TRBJ1-4; D unresolved. The germline CDR1 and CDR2 sequences are ENHRY and SYGVKD. Trimming took 7 bases from V and 4 from J, leaving 10 bases between them. This CDR3 is 13 amino acids long. The CDR3 sequence is CAITADLNEKLFF. The CDR3 bases are TGTGCCATCACGGCGGATCTTAATGAAAAACTGTTTTTT.

In its sample, this clonotype was seen a few times. The chain has TRBV29-1 and TRBJ2-7; D perhaps matches TRBD2 (6 bases). Trimming left V 7 bases short and J 9 bases short, with 25 bases between. The CDR3 has 14 residues. The germline V gene has CDR1 SQVTM and CDR2 ANQGSEA. In nucleotides, the CDR3 is TGCAGCGCAACCTCTAGCGACACCGCCCGTTGGCAGTACTTC. Translation: CSATSSDTARWQYF.

The V and J genes are TRBV14 and TRBJ2-7, with D maybe TRBD2 (5 bases). CDR1 SGHDN and CDR2 FVKESK come from the germline V gene. The CDR3 has 12 residues. Trimming stripped 7 bases from V and 6 bases from J, with 13 bases between. CDR3 amino acids: CASNQLASEQYF. For the CDR3, the DNA is TGTGCCAGCAACCAGTTAGCGAGCGAGCAGTACTTC.

This clonotype has only a few counts. This chain links TRBV11-1 with TRBJ2-7; TRBD2 agrees at 12 bases. The CDR3 covers 14 residues. The V and J ends lost 5 bases and 4 bases, in that order; junction bases with no gene match: 3. Germline CDR1 SGHAT, CDR2 FQDESV (reference sequence). The CDR3 DNA is TGTGCCAGCAGCAATGGACTAGCGGGGTACGAGCAGTACTTC. Translation gives CASSNGLAGYEQYF.

The chain links TRBV28 to TRBJ2-7; D may be TRBD1 or TRBD2 (5 bases each). The germline CDR1 and CDR2 sequences are MDHEN and SYDVKM. Trimming left V 2 bases short and J 6 bases short, with 14 bases between. The CDR3 extends over 14 amino acids. CDR3 DNA sequence: TGTGCCAGCAGTTTAGCGGCCCTGGGGACCGAGCAGTACTTC. Its protein product is CASSLAALGTEQYF.

The rearrangement joins TRBV7-9 to TRBJ2-1, with 10 bases identical to TRBD1. V lost 5 bases, J lost 4 bases, and 11 bases stayed unmatched. CDR1 and CDR2 from the germline V gene are SEHNR and FQNEAQ (reference sequence). The CDR3 is 17 amino acids. This CDR3 reads CASSPQTGGERYNEQFF. CDR3 nucleotides: TGTGCCAGCAGCCCCCAGACAGGGGGCGAAAGATACAATGAGCAGTTCTTC. The full variable domain, in which reference TRBV7-9 and TRBJ2-1 provide the parts outside the CDR3, is DTGVSQNPRHKITKRGQNVTFRCDPISEHNRLYWYRQTLGQGPEFLTYFQNEAQLEKSRLLSDRFSAERPKGSFSTLEIQRTEQGDSAMYLCASSPQTGGERYNEQFFGPGTRLTVL.

This clonotype was observed many times. The chain recombines TRBV7-9 with TRBJ1-1; D is unclear. The V and J ends lost 2 bases and 1 base respectively, with 5 bases between them. The CDR3 contains 13 residues. Germline V gene sequence: CDR1 SEHNR, CDR2 FQNEAQ (reference sequence). Written as DNA, the CDR3 is TGTGCCAGCAGCTTAACAGCGAACACTGAAGCTTTCTTT. Its protein is CASSLTANTEAFF. Full variable domain (remainder filled in from reference TRBV7-9 and TRBJ1-1): DTGVSQNPRHKITKRGQNVTFRCDPISEHNRLYWYRQTLGQGPEFLTYFQNEAQLEKSRLLSDRFSAERPKGSFSTLEIQRTEQGDSAMYLCASSLTANTEAFFGQGTRLTVV.